This is a list of T cell receptor beta chains from one sample in a study of cytomegalovirus exposure and HLA in healthy donors. Profiled with immunoSEQ multiplex PCR; TCRdb holds only in-frame clones, not every one. The table records some 110,000 clones, approximately 70% of them present only once. The sequenced sample was PBMCs. Source of these receptors: a man aged 60 to 75 in good health and CMV-seropositive. Each CDR3 is given with its conserved first and last residue. D genes are given only for firm matches. A row's size may be missing; if present it is once, few, many or a size class.

d_gene	v_gene	abundance	j_gene	len	CDR3aa	CDR3nt
NA	TRBV19	NA	TRBJ1-2	12	CASTYSNYGYTF	TGTGCCAGTACTTACAGCAACTATGGCTACACCTTC
NA	TRBV5-1	NA	TRBJ1-2	13	CASSLGGDYGYTF	TGCGCCAGCAGCTTGGGAGGAGACTATGGCTACACCTTC
NA	TRBV19	NA	TRBJ1-1	17	CASSIAVSSQTNTEAFF	TGTGCCAGTAGTATTGCGGTGTCGAGTCAGACTAACACTGAAGCTTTCTTT
TRBD1	TRBV18	NA	TRBJ2-3	16	CASSPRGGPSTDTQYF	TGTGCCAGCTCACCTAGAGGGGGCCCTAGCACAGATACGCAGTATTTT
NA	TRBV10-1	NA	TRBJ2-7	13	CASSESRAYEQYF	TGCGCCAGCAGTGAGTCCCGAGCCTACGAGCAGTACTTC
NA	TRBV10-3	NA	TRBJ2-7	16	CAISPDGLEYGYEQYF	TGTGCCATCAGCCCAGATGGACTGGAATATGGCTACGAGCAGTACTTC
TRBD1	TRBV4-2	once	TRBJ2-5	14	CASSLTGTGVHQYF	TGTGCCAGCAGCCTAACCGGGACAGGGGTCCACCAGTACTTC
NA	TRBV9	NA	TRBJ1-4	14	CASSVEDGNEKLFF	TGTGCCAGCAGCGTAGAAGACGGGAATGAAAAACTGTTTTTT
TRBD2	TRBV13	NA	TRBJ2-2	15	CASSFQRGNTGELFF	TGTGCCAGCAGCTTCCAGCGGGGGAACACCGGGGAGCTGTTTTTT
TRBD1	TRBV7-3	NA	TRBJ1-1	13	CASSITGGTEAFF	TGTGCCAGCAGCATCACAGGGGGCACTGAAGCTTTCTTT
TRBD1	TRBV11-1	NA	TRBJ1-1	15	CASSARQGGNTEAFF	TGTGCCAGCAGCGCACGACAGGGGGGTAACACTGAAGCTTTCTTT
TRBD2	TRBV19	NA	TRBJ2-1	14	CASSTQTSGLAEFF	TGTGCCAGTAGTACCCAGACTAGCGGGTTAGCTGAGTTCTTC
NA	TRBV30	NA	TRBJ2-3	14	CAWSVGGGTDTQYF	TGTGCCTGGAGTGTGGGAGGGGGGACAGATACGCAGTATTTT
NA	TRBV9	NA	TRBJ2-7	16	CASSVAPLTGYYEQYF	TGTGCCAGCAGCGTAGCCCCCTTGACAGGATACTACGAGCAGTACTTC
NA	TRBV27	NA	TRBJ1-5	13	CASSLVNRGPQHF	TGTGCCAGCAGTCTTGTCAATCGAGGGCCCCAGCATTTT
TRBD2	TRBV19	NA	TRBJ2-5	15	CASSIGASGEETQYF	TGTGCCAGTAGTATAGGGGCTAGCGGGGAAGAGACCCAGTACTTC
TRBD1	TRBV10-3	NA	TRBJ1-6	14	CATSTTGGNSPLHF	TGTGCCACCTCTACGACAGGGGGCAATTCACCCCTCCACTTT
NA	TRBV30	NA	TRBJ1-4	12	CAWSSGHEKLFF	TGTGCCTGGAGTTCAGGGCATGAAAAACTGTTTTTT
TRBD1	TRBV15	once	TRBJ2-7	17	CATSRDGWTGDPYEQYF	TGTGCCACCAGCAGAGATGGTTGGACAGGGGATCCCTACGAGCAGTACTTC
NA	TRBV7-3	NA	TRBJ2-2	15	CASSPTDSSTGELFF	TGTGCCAGCAGCCCGACCGACAGTTCCACCGGGGAGCTGTTTTTT
NA	TRBV5-1	NA	TRBJ2-1	12	CASSLSLNEQFF	TGCGCCAGCAGCTTGTCTTTAAATGAGCAGTTCTTC
TRBD2	TRBV5-1	NA	TRBJ2-2	16	CASSASSGGNTGELFF	TGCGCCAGCAGCGCTAGTAGCGGGGGGAACACCGGGGAGCTGTTTTTT
NA	TRBV4-2	NA	TRBJ2-7	13	CASSQVAPYEQYF	TGTGCCAGCAGCCAAGTCGCGCCTTACGAGCAGTACTTC
TRBD1	TRBV29-1	NA	TRBJ2-2	15	CSVDGTGGPTGELFF	TGCAGCGTTGACGGGACAGGGGGCCCCACCGGGGAGCTGTTTTTT
NA	TRBV6-6	NA	TRBJ2-5	13	CASSYGGRETQYF	TGTGCCAGCAGTTACGGGGGGAGGGAGACCCAGTACTTC
NA	TRBV11-2	NA	TRBJ1-2	14	CASSFGLTNYGYTF	TGTGCCAGCAGCTTTGGACTTACTAACTATGGCTACACCTTC
NA	TRBV6-5	once	TRBJ1-1	14	CASSYGGLNTEAFF	TGTGCCAGCAGTTACGGCGGTTTGAACACTGAAGCTTTCTTT
TRBD1	TRBV5-4	NA	TRBJ2-5	15	CASSPRTGSGETQYF	TGTGCCAGCAGCCCAAGGACAGGGTCTGGAGAGACCCAGTACTTC
TRBD1	TRBV4-1	NA	TRBJ2-3	15	CASRFSDRGTDTQYF	TGCGCCAGCAGGTTTTCGGACAGGGGCACAGATACGCAGTATTTT
NA	TRBV5-1	NA	TRBJ1-6	17	CASSRDPAATLGLTLHF	TGCGCCAGCAGTCGAGACCCGGCGGCGACCCTGGGTTTGACCCTCCACTTT
NA	TRBV7-8	NA	TRBJ1-1	19	CASSLSTRTGLFTATEAFF	TGTGCCAGCAGCTTATCAACCCGCACAGGGTTATTTACGGCCACTGAAGCTTTCTTT
NA	TRBV11-2	NA	TRBJ1-3	14	CASSPRGSHNTIYF	TGTGCCAGCAGCCCCCGGGGGTCTCATAACACCATATATTTT
NA	TRBV5-4	NA	TRBJ1-1	14	CASSPKRGNTEAFF	TGTGCCAGCAGCCCCAAGCGGGGAAACACTGAAGCTTTCTTT
NA	TRBV7-7	NA	TRBJ2-2	16	CASSLANNRGTGELFF	TGTGCTAGCAGCTTAGCGAATAATAGGGGCACCGGGGAGCTGTTTTTT
TRBD1	TRBV7-3	NA	TRBJ1-6	16	CASSLAGGINNSPLHF	TGTGCCAGCAGCTTAGCAGGGGGTATAAATAATTCACCCCTCCACTTT
TRBD2	TRBV2	NA	TRBJ2-3	18	CASSEALRTRGSTDTQYF	TGTGCCAGCAGTGAAGCGCTTAGGACTAGGGGATCCACAGATACGCAGTATTTT
NA	TRBV28	NA	TRBJ1-1	16	CASTPGPSLVWTEAFF	TGTGCCAGCACTCCGGGTCCAAGTCTAGTTTGGACTGAAGCTTTCTTT
NA	TRBV7-2	NA	TRBJ2-5	12	CASSPTLRVQYF	TGTGCCAGCAGCCCCACACTACGAGTCCAGTACTTC
NA	TRBV5-1	NA	TRBJ1-1	15	CASSPLTSRSTEAFF	TGCGCCAGCAGCCCCCTAACCTCGCGGAGCACTGAAGCTTTCTTT
NA	TRBV19	NA	TRBJ1-2	12	CASSTYRVGYTF	TGTGCCAGTAGTACCTACAGGGTTGGCTACACCTTC
TRBD1	TRBV5-4	NA	TRBJ2-7	13	CASSLGQGDEQYF	TGTGCCAGCAGCTTGGGGCAGGGGGACGAGCAGTACTTC
NA	TRBV6-6	NA	TRBJ1-2	15	CASSYPQDKNYGYTF	TGTGCCAGCAGTTACCCCCAAGACAAGAACTATGGCTACACCTTC